The 2 T cell receptor beta chains below all came from one sample that was sequenced in a study of T cells in Graves' hyperthyroidism and ophthalmopathy. TCR beta CDR3 regions were amplified from RNA transcripts. The study used the HTBI primer set for a first-round RT-PCR of the TCR CDR3. TCRdb re-called the multiplex PCR reads through MiXCR, storing one row per CDR3 protein. The sample lists hundreds of thousands of distinct CDR3 sequences, 20% to 25% seen once, with roughly 30% in the top ten. Specimen: blood. The receptors come from a man aged 30-40 years with Graves' ophthalmopathy.

This clonotype was picked up many times. V gene TRBV5-1 combines with J gene TRBJ2-7; D might be TRBD2 (5 bases). There are 14 residues in the CDR3. V was shortened by 0 bases and J by 1 base, with 8 bases between the two germline ends. Germline-derived CDR1 and CDR2 are SGHRS and YFSETQ. DNA for the CDR3: TGCGCCAGCAGCTTGGGACGGGAATCCTACGAGCAGTACTTC. It specifies CASSLGRESYEQYF.

A few counts support this clonotype. The rearrangement uses TRBV12-3 or TRBV12-4 and TRBJ2-1; tentatively, D is TRBD1 (5 bases). The CDR3 totals 16 residues. Trimming cost V 3 bases and J 5 bases, with 17 bases left between them. Written as DNA, the CDR3 is TGTGCCAGCAGTTTTACGTTCGGTGACAGTAACAATGAGCAGTTCTTC. Protein sequence: CASSFTFGDSNNEQFF.